The rows below give T cell receptor beta chains drawn from one sample of a study of identical twins. From the 5' RACE reads, TCRdb called clonotypes with MiXCR, one entry per CDR3 protein. The sample lists about 340,000 distinct CDR3 sequences; 9% were seen once. Input material: naive T cells sorted from blood. These receptor sequences come from a woman in her 50s in good health. Both conserved end residues are part of each CDR3. A D gene is named only where the DNA matches it firmly. Size tells how often a clone was seen (once, few, many) or the class of an expanded clone, and some rows leave it out.

J gene	clone size	CDR3 length	V gene	D gene	CDR3 protein	CDR3 DNA
TRBJ2-3	NA	16	TRBV6-1	NA	CASSPWTGTITDTQYF	TGTGCCAGCAGCCCCTGGACGGGGACCATCACAGATACGCAGTATTTT
TRBJ1-1	NA	12	TRBV5-1	NA	CASSSEAGVAFF	TGCGCCAGCAGCTCCGAGGCAGGAGTAGCTTTCTTT
TRBJ2-1	NA	13	TRBV2	TRBD2	CASTLAENNEQFF	TGTGCCAGCACACTAGCGGAAAACAATGAGCAGTTCTTC
TRBJ2-6	NA	15	TRBV27	NA	CASRGWEFGANVLTF	TGTGCCAGCCGCGGTTGGGAGTTTGGGGCCAACGTCCTGACTTTC
TRBJ2-7	many	13	TRBV12-3/TRBV12-4	NA	CASSFSGTYEQYF	TGTGCCAGCAGTTTTAGCGGCACCTACGAGCAGTACTTC
TRBJ1-1	NA	14	TRBV5-1	NA	CASSLAREDTEAFF	TGCGCCAGCAGCTTGGCCCGGGAGGACACTGAAGCTTTCTTT
TRBJ2-1	many	13	TRBV27	NA	CASSLQGRNEQFF	TGTGCCAGCAGTTTACAGGGCCGGAATGAGCAGTTCTTC
TRBJ1-4	many	14	TRBV10-3	TRBD1	CAISSGQGAEKLFF	TGTGCCATCAGCTCGGGACAGGGGGCTGAAAAACTGTTTTTT
TRBJ2-5	NA	12	TRBV7-2	NA	CASSLHQETQYF	TGTGCCAGCAGCTTACACCAAGAGACCCAGTACTTC
TRBJ2-1	NA	15	TRBV19	TRBD2	CASAPGTSGYNEQFF	TGTGCCAGTGCACCCGGGACTAGCGGCTACAATGAGCAGTTCTTC
TRBJ1-1	many	17	TRBV19	NA	CATDVGGNLGVNTEAFF	TGTGCCACCGACGTCGGCGGGAATTTAGGCGTGAACACTGAAGCTTTCTTT
TRBJ2-5	few	14	TRBV20-1	NA	CSALTQGSSYAQYF	TGCAGTGCCCTGACACAGGGATCTAGTTATGCCCAGTACTTC
TRBJ2-2	many	15	TRBV12-3/TRBV12-4	NA	CASTPQRAPTGELFF	TGTGCCAGCACTCCTCAGCGGGCGCCTACCGGGGAGCTGTTTTTT
TRBJ2-7	NA	13	TRBV20-1	NA	CSASRTDSYEQYF	TGCAGTGCTAGTAGAACGGACTCCTACGAGCAGTACTTC
TRBJ2-1	NA	17	TRBV18	TRBD1	CASSPLQSGTGDNEQFF	TGTGCCAGCTCCCCCCTGCAATCCGGGACAGGAGACAATGAGCAGTTCTTC
TRBJ2-5	NA	13	TRBV7-6	NA	CASSAGPVETQYF	TGTGCCAGCAGCGCAGGGCCTGTAGAGACCCAGTACTTC
TRBJ2-1	NA	16	TRBV14	TRBD2	CASSPQGAGKYNEQFF	TGTGCCAGCAGCCCCCAGGGAGCGGGGAAGTACAATGAGCAGTTCTTC
TRBJ2-7	many	17	TRBV9	TRBD1	CASSVEPWDRGPYEQYF	TGTGCCAGCAGCGTCGAACCTTGGGACAGGGGTCCCTACGAGCAGTACTTC
TRBJ1-5	few	12	TRBV4-1	NA	CASSQPGEPQHF	TGCGCCAGCAGCCAGCCAGGGGAACCCCAGCATTTT
TRBJ1-1	few	14	TRBV5-5	NA	CASSRVGVNTEAFF	TGTGCCAGCAGCCGCGTGGGAGTAAACACTGAAGCTTTCTTT
TRBJ2-5	NA	10	TRBV30	NA	CAWSTETQYF	TGTGCCTGGAGTACCGAGACCCAGTACTTC
TRBJ2-2	many	14	TRBV29-1	NA	CSVARTTNTGELFF	TGCAGCGTTGCCAGGACAACGAACACCGGGGAGCTGTTTTTT
TRBJ2-1	NA	14	TRBV7-9	NA	CASSLGSGLNEQFF	TGTGCCAGCAGCTTAGGGTCCGGCCTTAATGAGCAGTTCTTC
TRBJ2-5	few	14	TRBV6-5	NA	CASRHRTAQETQYF	TGTGCCAGCAGACACCGGACAGCCCAAGAGACCCAGTACTTC
TRBJ2-1	few	12	TRBV12-3/TRBV12-4	NA	CASSLRGLEQFF	TGTGCCAGCAGTTTACGGGGGCTTGAGCAGTTCTTC
TRBJ2-7	NA	16	TRBV6-6	TRBD2	CASRAGARLSSYEQYF	TGTGCCAGCAGAGCGGGAGCCCGACTAAGCTCCTACGAGCAGTACTTC
TRBJ2-1	many	10	TRBV29-1	NA	CSVAGTEQFF	TGCAGCGTTGCGGGTACTGAGCAGTTCTTC
TRBJ2-3	many	17	TRBV20-1	TRBD2	CSARDPWTSEHVDTQYF	TGCAGTGCTAGAGATCCCTGGACTAGCGAGCACGTAGATACGCAGTATTTT
TRBJ2-3	NA	15	TRBV5-1	NA	CASSLAGRITDTQYF	TGCGCCAGCAGCTTGGCAGGGCGGATCACAGATACGCAGTATTTT